Shown below are 13 T cell receptor beta chains from a single sample sequenced in a study of Graves' ophthalmopathy and Graves' hyperthyroidism. Amplification targeted the TCR beta CDR3 regions, with RNA transcripts as the source material. HTBI-primed first-round RT-PCR preceded second-round multiplex PCR. MiXCR, applied by TCRdb to the multiplex PCR reads, yields one record per CDR3 protein. The table includes some 160,000 distinct CDR3 sequences, 39% detected once. The sequenced sample consisted of peripheral blood. The receptor set was obtained from a man aged 25 to 40 with Graves' ophthalmopathy.

The genes are TRBV28 and TRBJ1-1; TRBD1 agrees at 9 bases. V was clipped by 6 bases and J by 3 bases; unmatched bases: 14. CDR1 is MDHEN, CDR2 SYDVKM, per germline. The CDR3 runs to 17 residues. The CDR3 DNA is TGTGCCAGCAGATTGACAGGGGGATCGGTTCGGGACACTGAAGCTTTCTTT. This translates into CASRLTGGSVRDTEAFF.

In its sample, this clonotype was seen a few times. This chain joins TRBV7-2 and TRBJ1-1, with D perhaps matching TRBD1 (5 bases). Trimming cost V 4 bases and J 4 bases, with 13 bases left between them. CDR3 length equals 14 residues. CDR1 and CDR2 from the germline V gene are SGHTA and FQGNSA. The CDR3 protein is CASSSPGASTEAFF. As DNA, the CDR3 is TGTGCCAGCAGCTCCCCCGGGGCCAGCACTGAAGCTTTCTTT.

The chain is built from TRBV12-3 or TRBV12-4 and TRBJ2-2, with D unclear. With 3 bases removed from V and 0 bases from J, the gap between germline ends came to 11 bases. The CDR3 totals 16 residues. CDR3 loop: CASSLFSAPNTGELFF. CDR3 in DNA: TGTGCCAGCAGTTTGTTCTCAGCGCCGAACACCGGGGAGCTGTTTTTT.

The chain links TRBV24-1 to TRBJ1-2; D remains unclear. V was clipped by 2 bases and J by 5 bases, with 8 bases between them. This CDR3 comprises 13 residues. Germline CDR1 and CDR2: KGHDR and SFDVKD. CDR3 sequence: CATSDSGSYGYTF. CDR3 DNA sequence: TGTGCCACCAGTGATTCCGGCTCTTATGGCTACACCTTC.

The V and J genes are TRBV12-3 or TRBV12-4 and TRBJ1-1; 7 bases agree with TRBD1. V shed 5 bases and J 1 base; nucleotides not matched to a gene: 4. The CDR3 covers 14 residues. CDR3 residues: CASSRGGPNTEAFF. The CDR3 nucleotides are TGTGCCAGCAGTAGAGGGGGCCCGAACACTGAAGCTTTCTTT.

The V and J genes are TRBV24-1 and TRBJ2-7, with TRBD2 as a possible D gene (6 bases). The CDR3 is 13 residues long. The V gene's germline CDR1 is KGHDR and CDR2 SFDVKD. The V gene lost 5 bases and the J gene lost 5 bases, with 12 bases spanning the gap. CDR3 DNA sequence: TGTGCCACCAGTGTGGCGGGGAGCCACGAGCAGTACTTC. Translation gives CATSVAGSHEQYF.

This clonotype showed up many times. The genes are TRBV6-9 and TRBJ1-5; D is unclear. The CDR3 has 11 residues. The V gene's germline CDR1 is MNHGY and CDR2 SVAAGI. The V gene lost 8 bases and the J gene lost 8 bases, with 10 bases spanning the gap. The CDR3 here is CASGMAKPQHF. CDR3 in DNA: TGTGCCAGCGGGATGGCCAAGCCCCAGCATTTT.

The chain employs TRBV6-4 and TRBJ1-5, with 7 positions matching TRBD1. The CDR3 covers 14 residues. Losses at the gene ends were 5 bases for V and 5 bases for J; bases not matched to a gene: 6. Germline lookup yields CDR1 MRHNA and CDR2 SNTAGT. CDR3 sequence (DNA): TGTGCCAGCAGTTACGGGGACAGCTATCAGCCCCAGCATTTT. This codes for CASSYGDSYQPQHF.

This clonotype was seen repeatedly, ten times or more. The V and J genes are TRBV20-1 and TRBJ1-2; 7 bases align to TRBD1. Germline CDR1 and CDR2: DFQATT and SNEGSKA (reference sequence). The CDR3 runs to 12 residues. V dropped 1 base and J dropped 4; count of bases not matched to a gene: 0. The CDR3 DNA reads as TGCAGTGCTAGAGGGACAGGCTATGGCTACACCTTC. As protein: CSARGTGYGYTF.

This clonotype has just a few counts. The gene calls are TRBV25-1 and TRBJ1-1; 10 bases fit TRBD1. Germline CDR1 and CDR2: MGHDK and SYGVNS. The J segment lost 2 bases and the V segment lost 5 bases, leaving 8 bases of the junction unmatched. CDR3 length: 16 residues. In DNA, the CDR3 is TGTGCCAGCAGTCCCGACAGGGGGCTAGGTAACACTGAAGCTTTCTTT. Its protein product is CASSPDRGLGNTEAFF.

The chain couples TRBV5-1 to TRBJ1-5; D is undetermined. Trimming left V 0 bases short and J 3 bases short, with 10 bases between. CDR3 length: 15 amino acids. Germline CDR1 is SGHRS and CDR2 is YFSETQ. The CDR3 loop is CASSLAPDYNQPQHF. CDR3 nucleotide sequence: TGCGCCAGCAGCTTGGCCCCAGACTACAATCAGCCCCAGCATTTT.

This clonotype has ten or more counts. The J gene is TRBJ2-7, the V gene TRBV6-2 or TRBV6-3, with 7 bases matching TRBD2. Germline CDR1 MNHEY, CDR2 SVGEGT. J was trimmed by 7 bases and V by 3 bases; bases with no gene match: 18. This CDR3 contains 17 residues. Here the CDR3 DNA reads TGTGCCAGCAGTTATCTCGGTTCTTGGAAGGCAGCGGGGGAGCAGTACTTC. Its translation: CASSYLGSWKAAGEQYF.

This clonotype was recorded many times. The chain has TRBV6-5 and TRBJ2-5, with 7 nucleotides matching TRBD2. The V segment lost 6 bases and the J segment 5 bases; nucleotides outside the gene matches: 9. The CDR3 length is 14 residues. Germline V lookup: CDR1 MNHEY, CDR2 SVGAGI. CDR3 DNA: TGTGCCAGCAGACCCCTAGCGGCCGCGGAGACCCAGTACTTC. Amino acid sequence: CASRPLAAAETQYF.